Listed below are T cell receptor beta chains from one sample, sequenced in a study of cytomegalovirus exposure and HLA in healthy donors. The data were produced by immunoSEQ multiplex PCR, yet TCRdb's version contains in-frame clones alone and is incomplete. The sample carries some 200,000 clones, 62% recorded once. The sequencing input was PBMCs. The source is a man aged 40-49 years in good health and CMV-seronegative. Each CDR3 is given with its conserved first and last residue. The order of the fields is clone size, D gene, V gene, J gene, CDR3 protein, CDR3 DNA. A D gene is named only where the DNA matches it firmly. A row's size may be missing; if present it is once, few, many or a size class.

>-|TRBD1|TRBV2|TRBJ1-6
CASSMTGEGGSPLHF
TGTGCCAGCAGTATGACAGGGGAAGGGGGTTCACCCCTCCACTTT
>-|-|TRBV4-3|TRBJ1-2
CASSQDGGRGDYGYTF
TGCGCCAGCAGCCAAGATGGGGGCAGGGGTGACTATGGCTACACCTTC
>-|TRBD2|TRBV4-1|TRBJ2-7
CASSQVTSGVSYEQYF
TGCGCCAGCAGCCAAGTGACTAGCGGGGTCTCCTACGAGCAGTACTTC
>-|-|TRBV29-1|TRBJ2-7
CSVVTGPRDEQYF
TGCAGCGTTGTTACAGGGCCTCGGGACGAGCAGTACTTC
>once|TRBD1|TRBV6-5|TRBJ1-4
CASSPGTDYEKLFF
TGTGCCAGCAGTCCCGGGACAGACTATGAAAAACTGTTTTTT
>-|-|TRBV20-1|TRBJ2-7
CSAATEYEQYF
TGCAGTGCAGCAACAGAGTACGAGCAGTACTTC
>-|-|TRBV10-2|TRBJ1-1
CASSELSNTEAFF
TGCGCCAGCAGTGAGTTGAGTAACACTGAAGCTTTCTTT
>few|TRBD2|TRBV19|TRBJ2-2
CASRHGLDPGELFF
TGTGCCAGTAGGCACGGACTAGATCCCGGGGAGCTGTTTTTT
>-|TRBD1|TRBV4-2|TRBJ1-2
CASSQALGDSYGYTF
TGTGCCAGCAGCCAAGCCCTTGGGGACAGCTATGGCTACACCTTC
>few|-|TRBV6-5|TRBJ2-3
CASSPQAAITDTQYF
TGTGCCAGCAGCCCACAGGCAGCAATAACAGATACGCAGTATTTT
>-|TRBD1|TRBV5-6|TRBJ2-3
CASSTRQGSDTQYF
TGTGCCAGCAGCACCCGACAGGGATCAGATACGCAGTATTTT
>-|-|TRBV7-2|TRBJ1-6
CASSLELSRDSPLHF
TGTGCCAGCAGCTTAGAGTTGTCGCGGGATTCACCCCTCCACTTT
>-|TRBD1|TRBV7-7|TRBJ2-5
CASSSQGALETQYF
TGTGCCAGCAGCTCACAGGGGGCGCTTGAGACCCAGTACTTC
>few|TRBD1|TRBV7-9|TRBJ2-3
CASSLTGGGTDTQYF
TGTGCCAGCAGCTTGACAGGGGGCGGCACAGATACGCAGTATTTT
>-|-|TRBV5-1|TRBJ2-5
CASRTAAQETQYF
TGCGCCAGCAGGACAGCTGCCCAAGAGACCCAGTACTTC
>-|TRBD1|TRBV5-4|TRBJ1-2
CASSLQGAGGYTF
TGTGCCAGCAGCCTTCAGGGGGCTGGAGGCTACACCTTC
>few|-|TRBV7-9|TRBJ2-5
CSSNPDSQETQYF
TGTTCCAGCAACCCTGACAGCCAAGAGACCCAGTACTTC
>-|-|TRBV10-3|TRBJ2-3
CAISESGDTQYF
TGTGCCATCAGTGAGTCCGGGGATACGCAGTATTTT
>-|TRBD1|TRBV19|TRBJ1-1
CASSTPGTGSLNTEAFF
TGTGCCAGTAGTACCCCCGGGACAGGGTCCTTGAACACTGAAGCTTTCTTT
>once|-|TRBV7-6|TRBJ2-3
CASSLQDYLSTQYF
TGTGCCAGCAGCTTACAGGACTACCTTTCTACGCAGTATTTT
>few|TRBD1|TRBV7-2|TRBJ2-2
CASSVRTGNTGELFF
TGTGCCAGCAGCGTCCGGACAGGGAACACCGGGGAGCTGTTTTTT
>few|TRBD1|TRBV6-1|TRBJ1-2
CASITSGTGGTGYTF
TGTGCCAGCATCACCTCCGGGACAGGGGGCACTGGCTACACCTTC
>-|-|TRBV2|TRBJ2-7
CASSEQGTAYEQYF
TGTGCCAGCAGTGAACAGGGGACGGCCTACGAGCAGTACTTC
>-|TRBD2|TRBV6-5|TRBJ2-7
CASRSGTSDSYEQYF
TGTGCCAGCAGATCCGGGACTAGCGACTCCTACGAGCAGTACTTC
>-|-|TRBV5-6|TRBJ2-5
CASSLPGQETQYF
TGTGCCAGCAGCTTGCCGGGCCAAGAGACCCAGTACTTC
>-|TRBD1|TRBV11-2|TRBJ1-5
CASSLGQGSNQPQHF
TGTGCCAGCAGCTTGGGACAGGGAAGCAATCAGCCCCAGCATTTT
>-|-|TRBV4-1|TRBJ1-5
CASSQGPGDSNQPQHF
TGCGCCAGCAGCCAGGGACCGGGAGACAGCAATCAGCCCCAGCATTTT
>-|TRBD1|TRBV5-8|TRBJ2-7
CASSPITPGQGTYEQYF
TGTGCCAGCAGCCCCATCACCCCGGGACAGGGGACCTACGAGCAGTACTTC
>-|-|TRBV2|TRBJ1-2
CASSEESYGYTF
TGTGCCAGCAGTGAGGAGAGCTATGGCTACACCTTC
>-|-|TRBV7-8|TRBJ1-1
CASSLLASAGGNTEAFF
TGTGCCAGCAGCTTATTGGCCAGCGCAGGAGGGAACACTGAAGCTTTCTTT
>few|TRBD2|TRBV6-5|TRBJ2-1
CASSYRTSGYNEQFF
TGTGCCAGCAGTTACAGGACTAGCGGCTACAATGAGCAGTTCTTC
>few|TRBD1|TRBV28|TRBJ1-1
CASSFTRYRGRTEAFF
TGTGCCAGCAGTTTCACCCGATACAGGGGCCGCACTGAAGCTTTCTTT
>few|-|TRBV6-4|TRBJ2-3
CASSDLPDPTGGGADTQYF
TGTGCCAGCAGTGACCTCCCTGACCCGACTGGGGGAGGAGCAGATACGCAGTATTTT
>-|TRBD1|TRBV5-1|TRBJ2-7
CASRGTGGGEQYF
TGCGCCAGCAGGGGGACAGGGGGCGGCGAGCAGTACTTC
>-|TRBD2|TRBV15|TRBJ2-5
CATSTRLAGGETQYF
TGTGCCACCAGCACCCGACTAGCGGGAGGGGAGACCCAGTACTTC
>-|TRBD1|TRBV5-4|TRBJ2-1
CASSLGGTGPNEQFF
TGTGCCAGCAGCTTGGGTGGGACAGGGCCTAATGAGCAGTTCTTC
>-|TRBD1|TRBV29-1|TRBJ1-1
CSVGRGPGTEAFF
TGCAGCGTTGGGAGGGGGCCGGGGACTGAAGCTTTCTTT
>-|-|TRBV9|TRBJ2-7
CASTQRGEWRALSYEQYF
TGTGCCAGCACCCAAAGAGGGGAGTGGAGGGCCTTATCCTACGAGCAGTACTTC
>few|-|TRBV30|TRBJ2-3
CAWIPGRTDTQYF
TGTGCCTGGATTCCGGGGAGGACAGATACGCAGTATTTT
>-|-|TRBV7-6|TRBJ2-5
CASSLGPPSGVETQYF
TGTGCCAGCAGCTTGGGCCCTCCTTCAGGGGTAGAGACCCAGTACTTC
>-|TRBD1|TRBV4-1|TRBJ2-7
CASSQGYATGLYYEQYF
TGCGCCAGCAGCCAAGGATACGCGACAGGGTTGTACTACGAGCAGTACTTC
>few|TRBD1|TRBV7-2|TRBJ2-3
CASSLQGARTDTQYF
TGTGCCAGCAGCCTCCAGGGGGCGCGCACAGATACGCAGTATTTT